A single sample is the source of the 10 T cell receptor beta chains below, sequenced in a study of CD8+ T cells in alopecia areata. In each case, RNA was isolated and then reverse transcribed into cDNA as the sequencing template. Sequencing was performed with immunoSEQ multiplex PCR; in TCRdb, only in-frame clones are kept and a portion is missing. Of about 210,000 clones detected, 55% to 70% appear once; the ten largest clones hold more than 3.5%. Stated treatment: oral pan-JAK inhibitor, 5-10 mg twice daily. Material: CD4+ T cells sorted from blood, obtained at week 4, from a patient treated with tofacitinib. The origin of the receptors is a human donor with alopecia areata.

This chain joins TRBV4-3 and TRBJ1-2; D gene ambiguous. Trimming shortened V by 0 bases and J by 8 bases, and 10 bases separated the two germline ends. The CDR3 spans 13 residues. Germline CDR1 is LGHNA and CDR2 is YSLEER. The CDR3 nucleotides read TGCGCCAGCAGCCAAGATATAGCCGGGGGCTACACCTTC. Its translation: CASSQDIAGGYTF.

The chain joins TRBV25-1 to TRBJ1-1, with D unclear. Germline assignment: CDR1 MGHDK and CDR2 SYGVNS. With 5 bases removed from V and 11 bases from J, the gap between germline ends came to 12 bases. The CDR3 contains 11 residues. CDR3 protein: CASSSGLGAFF. The CDR3 region has the DNA TGTGCCAGCAGTAGTGGCCTGGGGGCTTTCTTT. Supplemented by reference TRBV25-1 and TRBJ1-1, the full variable domain reads EADIYQTPRYLVIGTGKKITLECSQTMGHDKMYWYQQDPGMELHLIHYSYGVNSTEKGDLSSESTVSRIRTEHFPLTLESARPSHTSQYLCASSSGLGAFFGQGTRLTVV.

This chain joins TRBV11-2 and TRBJ2-1; D not resolved. Per germline, CDR1 SGHAT and CDR2 FQNNGV. The CDR3 consists of 15 residues. V was shortened by 6 bases and J by 0 bases, with 12 bases between the two germline ends. The DNA for the CDR3 is TGTGCCAGCAGAGACTTAGGGCTCTCCTACAATGAGCAGTTCTTC. This codes for CASRDLGLSYNEQFF.

This clone has a handful of counts. This sequence joins TRBV5-6 and TRBJ1-6; 10 positions agree with TRBD1. Germline V gene sequence: CDR1 SGHDT, CDR2 YYEEEE. The CDR3 has 14 residues. Trimming at V came to 5 bases and at J to 9 bases, leaving 5 bases not matched to a gene. In DNA, the CDR3 is TGTGCCAGCAGTTATGACAGGGGGCGTTCACCCCTCCACTTT. Its protein is CASSYDRGRSPLHF. The variable domain in full, with the rest retrieved from reference TRBV5-6 and TRBJ1-6, is DAGVTQSPTHLIKTRGQQVTLRCSPKSGHDTVSWYQQALGQGPQFIFQYYEEEERQRGNFPDRFSGHQFPNYSSELNVNALLLGDSALYLCASSYDRGRSPLHFGNGTRLTVT.

The chain recombines TRBV11-3 with TRBJ2-5; 7 bases are shared with TRBD1. CDR3 size: 16 residues. With V trimmed by 5 bases and J by 2 bases, 11 bases remained unmatched. From germline, CDR1 is SGHNT and CDR2 YENEEA. CDR3 amino acids: CASSPWGQGQQETQYF. The CDR3 nucleotides are TGTGCCAGCAGCCCTTGGGGTCAGGGACAGCAAGAGACCCAGTACTTC.

The chain employs TRBV7-8 and TRBJ1-6; tentatively, D is TRBD1 (6 bases). V lost 5 bases and J lost 5, with 10 bases in between. The germline V gene has CDR1 SGHVS and CDR2 FQNEAQ. CDR3 length: 14 residues. The CDR3 DNA is TGTGCCAGCAGCCGCGGACAGAATAATTCACCCCTCCACTTT. This encodes CASSRGQNNSPLHF.

The chain has TRBV25-1 and TRBJ2-7, with TRBD2 identical over 13 bases. Losses at the gene ends were 4 bases for V and 6 bases for J; bases not matched to a gene: 0. CDR1 is MGHDK, CDR2 SYGVNS, per germline. CDR3 length equals 13 residues. DNA for the CDR3: TGTGCCAGCAGTGGACTAGCGGGGGGCGAGCAGTACTTC. As protein: CASSGLAGGEQYF.

This chain links TRBV30 with TRBJ2-7; 9 positions match TRBD1. Germline-derived CDR1 and CDR2 are GTSNPN and SVGIG (reference sequence). The CDR3 is 14 amino acids. Trimming cost V 3 bases and J 2 bases; bases outside gene matches: 5. CDR3 region: CAWSRDREAYEQYF. In nucleotides, the CDR3 is TGTGCCTGGAGCCGGGACAGGGAGGCCTACGAGCAGTACTTC.

The chain joins TRBV4-1 to TRBJ2-5; D is perhaps TRBD1 (5 bases). The V and J ends lost 0 bases and 3 bases respectively, with 11 bases between them. CDR3 length equals 15 residues. Germline CDR1 MGHRA, CDR2 YSYEKL. CDR3 region: CASSQETVWEETQYF. CDR3 DNA: TGCGCCAGCAGCCAAGAGACAGTCTGGGAAGAGACCCAGTACTTC.

The chain combines TRBV30 with TRBJ1-6; D remains ambiguous. V was clipped by 4 bases and J by 6 bases, with 13 bases between them. This CDR3 spans 14 amino acids. Germline CDR1 and CDR2: GTSNPN and SVGIG (reference sequence). In DNA form, the CDR3 reads TGTGCCTGGAAGTTGAATACGATTAATTCACCCCTCCACTTT. Its protein product is CAWKLNTINSPLHF.